This record covers a single T cell receptor beta chain. This clone was seen a few times. The antigen it binds to is not known. No base quality information exists; no much larger clone differs at one position. A single peripheral blood draw of around 0.11 L on average was collected from each donor into heparinised tubes. Naive, central memory, regulatory and stem cell-like memory CD4+ T cells were sorted on a BD FACSAria II using a panel including CD45RO, CCR7, CD25, CD127, CD95 and CD27. Purity was above 95% for every sorted population. PBMCs were separated immediately by Lymphoprep density gradient centrifugation and were stained directly, without being cultured. To minimize batch effects, samples were stained and sorted in pairs, one healthy donor with one patient per experiment. Trimming costs V 5 bases and J 5 bases, and their ends lie 12 bases apart. Its CDR3 holds 13 amino acids, cysteine through phenylalanine. The entry retains the CDR3 DNA only, 39 bases that are in frame from base 1. From the germline V gene (reference sequence), CDR1 is SEHNR and CDR2 is FQNEAQ.

The data were taken from a study of beta chain features in type 1 diabetes (dated by TCRdb to the late 2010s). Background on the whole study: Patients and healthy donors did not differ in mean age, gender distribution, total cell number or subset yield. The study compared TCRB repertoires of sorted circulating CD4+ T cell subsets between recently diagnosed type 1 diabetes patients and matched healthy donors. Regulatory and stem cell-like memory subsets were isolated from only 8 patients and about 8 healthy donors, whereas naive and central memory subsets came from all 28 donors. A total of over 95,000,000 sorted cells were examined across all samples, and RNA yield correlated strongly with the number of cells per subset. Results and caveats for the whole study, not just this receptor: In all four CD4+ subsets, TCRB CDR3 length was moderately but significantly shorter in type 1 diabetes patients. Shorter templates might be favored by PCR, yet because patient and control samples were amplified and corrected together, any such skew would affect both groups equally. At VDJ recombination sites, patients with type 1 diabetes made fewer insertions and deleted more nucleotides, a pattern implying thymic rearrangement abnormalities. Naive, central memory and regulatory TCRB repertoires appeared to be more similar among patients than among healthy donors. Because cDNA rather than genomic DNA was sequenced, highly expressing activated cells could have been over-represented, although no difference in activation and CD3 levels was found between groups. Because the HLA sub-analyses included only small numbers of individuals, any influence of HLA type on TCRB rearrangement was left unresolved.

The High Capacity cDNA Reverse Transcription Kit was used to reverse transcribe all of the isolated RNA, meaning that expressed TCRB transcripts were what got sequenced. Naive, central memory and regulatory T cell samples underwent deep immunoSEQ sequencing, averaging around 3.6 million total reads per sample. Sorted cells were lysed in RLT buffer and RNA was extracted with DNase-treated RNeasy Micro or Mini kits, depending on cell number. Each cell subset was processed separately to prevent cross-contamination, with patient and healthy donor samples processed together. Using the immunoSEQ multiplex PCR, TCRB sequences were amplified from cDNA into 87-bp fragments spanning the CDR3 region. The amplicons were sequenced using the Illumina HiSeq platform. The original methods were these. Synthetic template baselines were used to correct PCR bias computationally, reads within Hamming distance 2 were collapsed together, and singletons that could not be merged were discarded. Reads were aligned against IMGT so that V, D and J genes, CDR3 length and insertions or deletions at six rearrangement sites could be assigned. Clonotype counts were normalized to sorted cell number within each subset before computing true diversity and Gini coefficients with the tcR R package. Repertoire sharing was quantified using the overlap coefficient calculated on TCRB nucleotide sequences. Out-of-frame TCRB sequences from naive cells were analyzed to stand in for the pre-selection repertoire. Here the immuneACCESS table is served through TCRdb, limited to in-frame sequences with V and J called. Missing clones are a known gap in these copies; in checked studies unresolved V genes cover under half, and the rest lacks a known reason. For V, J and clone size, that table is used; D and trimming come from the DNA. The sample data list roughly 730,000 clones, and roughly 12% of these were observed just once. Approximately 0.022% of the sample comes from the top ten.

The chain is assembled from TRBV7-9 and TRBJ1-1, with no confident D gene call. This sequence was found in a man aged 18 to 35 with type 1 diabetes. The specimen was naive CD4+ T cells from blood. The sample's cell subset or site label, decoded: true naive CD4+ T cells. The nucleotides read TGTGCCAGCAGCCCACTGGCGGGGACTGAAGCTTTCTTT. Its amino acids are CASSPLAGTEAFF.